This T cell receptor (beta chain) appears in the sequencing data of a study of cytomegalovirus exposure and HLA in healthy donors. Study summary: Of several hundred genotyped donors, around 76% clustered with self-reported Caucasian donors.

The PCR employed 60 Vbeta primers together with 13 Jbeta primers. Here immunoSEQ multiplex PCR was the method, and the copy in TCRdb shows in-frame clones only, minus some. The sample lists approximately 130,000 clones, 65% to 90% occurring once. Study-wide results and limits: TCR beta V- and J-gene trimming, according to a later analysis, was linked to a missense DCLRE1C variant. The study listed 164 cytomegalovirus-associated TCR beta chains. Most TCRs appeared rarely, but some public TCRs recurred in many donors.

This clone was seen a single time. Its antigen is currently unknown. This CDR3 is 16 amino acids long. V lost 0 bases, J lost 0 bases, and 9 bases lay in between. Germline CDR1 and CDR2: GTSNPN and SVGIG (reference sequence). This rearrangement joins TRBV30 to TRBJ1-6; unclear D gene. The TCR comes from a man aged 50-60 years in good health and CMV-seronegative. The specimen was PBMCs. CDR3 protein: CAWSVTWSSYNSPLHF. In DNA form, the CDR3 reads TGTGCCTGGAGTGTAACGTGGAGCTCCTATAATTCACCCCTCCACTTT. The whole variable domain, filled in from reference TRBV30 and TRBJ1-6, reads SQTIHQWPATLVQPVGSPLSLECTVEGTSNPNLYWYRQAAGRGLQLLFYSVGIGQISSEVPQNLSASRPQDRQFILSSKKLLLSDSGFYLCAWSVTWSSYNSPLHFGNGTRLTVT.